This is a list of T cell receptor beta chains from one sample in a study of blood T cell repertoires in COVID-19. Method: immunoSEQ multiplex PCR; TCRdb's copy keeps in-frame clones and lacks some. This table holds hundreds of thousands of clones, over 80% found once. The sequencing input was peripheral blood. The receptors here all came from a woman aged 18-35 years with acute or convalescent COVID-19. Both conserved end residues are part of each CDR3. A D gene is named only where the DNA matches it firmly. A row's size may be missing; if present it is once, few, many or a size class.

j_call d_call v_call clone_size cdr3_nt cdr3_aa
TRBJ2-4 TRBD1 TRBV23-1 . TGCGCCAGCAATACCGACCCCGGGACAGGGGGCCCAAGACCCAAAAACATTCAGTACTTC CASNTDPGTGGPRPKNIQYF
TRBJ1-2 . TRBV4-1 . TGCGCCAGCAGCCAAGGTCCTAGTCAAGGCTACACCTTC CASSQGPSQGYTF
TRBJ2-1 TRBD1 TRBV24-1 . TGTGCCGCCCGGACAGGGATCATTAAAAGGAATGAGCAGTTCTTC CAARTGIIKRNEQFF
TRBJ2-7 TRBD2 TRBV4-3 . TGCGCCAGCAGCCAAGGCGGGGGGGCGTTCCACGAGCAGTACTTC CASSQGGGAFHEQYF
TRBJ1-1 TRBD1 TRBV27 . TGTGCCAGCAGCTCGATTAATTACAGGGGCCACCCAGTGAGGACTGAAGCTTTCTTT CASSSINYRGHPVRTEAFF
TRBJ2-2 . TRBV19 once TGTGCCAGTAGTACAAAACAGACAGTGAACACCGGGGAGCTGTTTTTT CASSTKQTVNTGELFF
TRBJ2-2 TRBD1 TRBV24-1 . TGTGCCACCAGTGATTACAGACAGGGGAAGGCCGGGGAGCTGTTTTTT CATSDYRQGKAGELFF
TRBJ2-7 TRBD1 TRBV10-3 . TGTGCCATCAGGGCCCCGGGGACAGGCTCCTACGAGCAGTACTTC CAIRAPGTGSYEQYF
TRBJ1-2 TRBD1 TRBV9 . TGTGCCAGCAGCGCTACAGGGGGACCCTATGGCTACACCTTC CASSATGGPYGYTF
TRBJ1-1 . TRBV12-5 few TGTGCTAGTGCCTTGACGGACACTCTTGAAGCTTTCTTT CASALTDTLEAFF
TRBJ1-2 TRBD1 TRBV5-4 . TGTGCCAGCAGCTTGGACGGTCGGGTAGGGGGCGGCTACACCTTC CASSLDGRVGGGYTF
TRBJ2-7 TRBD1 TRBV15 . TGTGCCACCAGCAGAGCCACCGTGGGCAGGGGGTCTTACGAGCAGTACTTC CATSRATVGRGSYEQYF
TRBJ1-4 . TRBV19 . TGTGCCACCAAGGGGACTGAAGTTGGGGAAAAACTGTTTTTT CATKGTEVGEKLFF
TRBJ1-1 TRBD1 TRBV2 once TGTGCCAGCAGTGGATATCAGGGGGCGCGGATCCTCACTGAAGCTTTCTTT CASSGYQGARILTEAFF
TRBJ2-1 TRBD2 TRBV4-3 . TGCGCCAGCAGCCAAGATCGACTAGCGACCTACAATGAGCAGTTCTTC CASSQDRLATYNEQFF
TRBJ1-2 . TRBV3-1/TRBV3-2 . TGTGCCAGCAGCCCGACAGTTAGCTATGGCTACACCTTC CASSPTVSYGYTF
TRBJ1-2 . TRBV6-5 few TGTGCCAGCAGTAGCTCCTTAGGTCAGGGGTATGGCTACACCTTC CASSSSLGQGYGYTF
TRBJ1-1 . TRBV10-3 . TGTGCCATCAGTGGCGTCGCACCTGAAGCTTTCTTT CAISGVAPEAFF
TRBJ1-1 TRBD1 TRBV12-5 once TGTGCTAGTGGCCCCCCCAACAGGGGAACTGAAGCTTTCTTT CASGPPNRGTEAFF
TRBJ1-1 . TRBV5-8 . TGTGCCAGCAGCCCTACAGAAAACACTGAAGCTTTCTTT CASSPTENTEAFF
TRBJ1-2 TRBD1 TRBV27 few TGTGCCAGCAGTTCCCAGGGGGCTCTACGATGGTATGGCTACACCTTC CASSSQGALRWYGYTF
TRBJ1-3 . TRBV6-5 . TGTGCCAGCAGCCGCGGGGACTCGGTGAACACCATATATTTT CASSRGDSVNTIYF
TRBJ2-1 . TRBV4-3 . TGCGCCAGCAGCCAAGGAAGGCTAGCCCCATACAATGAGCAGTTCTTC CASSQGRLAPYNEQFF
TRBJ1-6 TRBD1 TRBV3-1/TRBV3-2 few TGTGCCAGCAGCTCTCGACCGGGACAGTATAATTCACCCCTCCACTTT CASSSRPGQYNSPLHF
TRBJ2-3 TRBD2 TRBV30 . TGTGCCTGGACGTATCGGGGGGGCACAGATACGCAGTATTTT CAWTYRGGTDTQYF
TRBJ1-1 . TRBV12-3/TRBV12-4 . TGTGCCAGCAAACCAGACTCCGGAGCTTCTTTCTTT CASKPDSGASFF
TRBJ1-3 . TRBV5-1 once TGCGCCAGCAGCTTGGAGCAGGGTCCTGGAAACACCATATATTTT CASSLEQGPGNTIYF
TRBJ2-4 . TRBV3-1/TRBV3-2 . TGTGCCAGCAGCCAAAAACCCGGGGTGGTAGCCAAAAACATTCAGTACTTC CASSQKPGVVAKNIQYF
TRBJ1-1 TRBD1 TRBV6-5 . TGTGCCAGCAGTTACGGTGGACAGGGCGTGACTGAAGCTTTCTTT CASSYGGQGVTEAFF
TRBJ2-1 . TRBV30 . TGTGCCTCTGGAGCCGGCAGCTCCTACAATGAGCAGTTCTTC CASGAGSSYNEQFF
TRBJ1-2 . TRBV7-9 . TGTGCCAGCAGCCTCCAGGGGTACTATGGCTACACCTTC CASSLQGYYGYTF
TRBJ1-3 . TRBV4-3 . TGCGCCAGCAGCCAAGACAGGGTAAAGTCTGGAAACACCATATATTTT CASSQDRVKSGNTIYF
TRBJ2-2 TRBD1 TRBV27 . TGTGCCAGCAGCCGGGACAGGGCTGGGGAGCTGTTTTTT CASSRDRAGELFF
TRBJ1-3 TRBD1 TRBV28 . TGTGCCAGCAGTTCATCGGGACAGGGAAGAAACACCATATATTTT CASSSSGQGRNTIYF
TRBJ2-3 TRBD1 TRBV18 . TGTGCCAGCTCACCGACAGGGTCCACAGATACGCAGTATTTT CASSPTGSTDTQYF
TRBJ1-2 TRBD1 TRBV29-1 . TGCAGCGTTGACCAGGGGGATTACTATGGCTACACCTTC CSVDQGDYYGYTF
TRBJ1-3 TRBD1 TRBV5-4 . TGTGCCAGCAGCTCCGGGACAGGAGGTTTCTCTGGAAACACCATATATTTT CASSSGTGGFSGNTIYF
TRBJ1-3 . TRBV6-5 . TGTGCCAGCAGTTACGGGCCCCTCTCTGGAAACACCATATATTTT CASSYGPLSGNTIYF
TRBJ2-7 TRBD2 TRBV14 . TGTGCCAGCAGCCAAGATCACGGGTTACTAGCGGGGGGGCCTGGGTACGAGCAGTACTTC CASSQDHGLLAGGPGYEQYF
TRBJ1-5 . TRBV5-5 . TGTGCCAGCAGACGGGGGCAGCCCCAGCATTTT CASRRGQPQHF
TRBJ1-2 TRBD1 TRBV7-6 . TGTGCCAGCAGCTTAATCCAGGGGGCCGGAACTAACTATGGCTACACCTTC CASSLIQGAGTNYGYTF
TRBJ1-2 TRBD1 TRBV6-5 . TGTGCCAGCAGTAGGGACAGGGAGTATGGCTACACCTTC CASSRDREYGYTF
TRBJ2-7 TRBD1 TRBV13 . TGTGCCAGCAGCCCGGTATTGACAGGGGTCTACGAGCAGTACTTC CASSPVLTGVYEQYF
TRBJ2-2 . TRBV5-4 . TGTGCCAGCAGCCCCCCGGGTGCTCCGAACACCGGGGAGCTGTTTTTT CASSPPGAPNTGELFF
TRBJ1-1 . TRBV12-3/TRBV12-4 . TGTGCCAGCAGTTCGGGTGAAGCTTTCTTT CASSSGEAFF
TRBJ1-2 . TRBV6-7 . TGTGCCAGCATTAATAATCCGGGATTCCTTAACTATGGCTACACCTTC CASINNPGFLNYGYTF
TRBJ1-5 . TRBV4-1 many TGCGCCAGCAGCCAAGATCCACCGTTCTACAATCAGCCCCAGCATTTT CASSQDPPFYNQPQHF
TRBJ1-1 . TRBV3-1/TRBV3-2 . TGTGCCAGCAGCCGAGTCCAAACCACTGAAGCTTTCTTT CASSRVQTTEAFF
TRBJ1-6 TRBD1 TRBV27 . TGTGCCAGCAGTTTAAGGGACAGGGTCTTCTATAATTCACCCCTCCACTTT CASSLRDRVFYNSPLHF
TRBJ1-1 . TRBV29-1 . TGCAGCGTTGACCGGAGCCAGGGCACTGAAGCTTTCTTT CSVDRSQGTEAFF
TRBJ2-7 TRBD1 TRBV9 . TGTGCCAGCTCCTATCCCACAGGGGACACCTCCTACGAGCAGTACTTC CASSYPTGDTSYEQYF
TRBJ2-7 TRBD1 TRBV3-1/TRBV3-2 . TGTGCCAGCAGCCATGGGACAGGGCTCTCCTACGAGCAGTACTTC CASSHGTGLSYEQYF
TRBJ2-3 . TRBV3-1/TRBV3-2 . TGTGCCAGCAGCAAATACGGGGTAGATACGCAGTATTTT CASSKYGVDTQYF
TRBJ1-6 . TRBV27 once TGTGCCAGCAGTTTAGGGACACCCAATTCACCCCTCCACTTT CASSLGTPNSPLHF
TRBJ1-2 . TRBV25-1 . TGTGCCAGCAACGTGAGGAATCTGAACTATGGCTACACCTTC CASNVRNLNYGYTF
TRBJ1-1 TRBD1 TRBV6-5 once TGTGCCAGCAGTTACAGCGGACAGGGGAACACTGAAGCTTTCTTT CASSYSGQGNTEAFF
TRBJ1-2 TRBD1 TRBV9 . TGTGCCAGCAGCGGCCGGGACAGAGGCCGCTATGGCTACACCTTC CASSGRDRGRYGYTF
TRBJ2-1 . TRBV9 . TGTGCCAGCAGCGTAGCGTTGGGGGCCGCTGGTGGCAATGAGCAGTTCTTC CASSVALGAAGGNEQFF
TRBJ1-1 . TRBV6-1 once TGTGCCAGCAGTGAAGGGGCAGGCAACACTGAAGCTTTCTTT CASSEGAGNTEAFF